This T cell receptor beta chain emerged from a study of T cell clonality in common variable immunodeficiency. Measured with immunoSEQ multiplex PCR; TCRdb has only the in-frame clones, and not every one. Recorded here are under 45,000 clones, with no singletons, and the ten leading clones hold under 1.5%. Study findings and constraints: Fewer deletions and N-nucleotide insertions were reportedly seen in common variable immunodeficiency TCR beta sequences. CVID patient heterogeneity limited repertoire-clinical complication correlations.

This clone was counted many times. The antigen is unknown. The sequenced sample was peripheral blood mononuclear cells. This clonotype originated in a person aged 18 to 75 in good health.

CDR3 DNA, as far as it was read: TGCAGTGCTAGAGATAGAGGGGGCGCAAACTATGGC. Translated: CSARDRGGANYG. The CDR3, in full, reads CSARDRGGANYGYTF. The chain is built from TRBV20-1 and TRBJ1-2; 7 nucleotides match TRBD1. The sequence runs out 3 residues before the end of the CDR3; the remainder is reconstructed from the germline J gene. V lost 0 bases and J lost 2; bases outside the gene matches: 6. Germline CDR1 is DFQATT and CDR2 is SNEGSKA (reference sequence). CDR3 length: 15 residues.